This T cell receptor beta chain was obtained from a study of cytomegalovirus exposure and HLA in healthy donors. Background on the study: Tens of millions of unique TCR sequences came from HLA-typed donors in an early release.

PCR employed 60 Vbeta and 13 Jbeta primers. Measured with immunoSEQ multiplex PCR; TCRdb has only the in-frame clones, and not every one. The data contain 30,000 to 40,000 clones, roughly 67% of them singletons. Per the germline V gene, CDR1 is SGHRS and CDR2 is YFSETQ. Trimming left V 5 bases short and J 3 bases short, with 11 bases between. This CDR3 has 13 residues. Sequenced sample: PBMCs. The V gene is TRBV5-1, the J gene TRBJ1-1; D is uncertain. The sequence was collected from a man in his forties in good health and CMV-seropositive. Here the CDR3 reads CASRGRAHTEAFF. The CDR3 region has the DNA TGCGCCAGCAGGGGTAGAGCGCACACTGAAGCTTTCTTT. Together with reference TRBV5-1 and TRBJ1-1, the CDR3 gives the full variable domain: KAGVTQTPRYLIKTRGQQVTLSCSPISGHRSVSWYQQTPGQGLQFLFEYFSETQRNKGNFPGRFSGRQFSNSRSEMNVSTLELGDSALYLCASRGRAHTEAFFGQGTRLTVV.